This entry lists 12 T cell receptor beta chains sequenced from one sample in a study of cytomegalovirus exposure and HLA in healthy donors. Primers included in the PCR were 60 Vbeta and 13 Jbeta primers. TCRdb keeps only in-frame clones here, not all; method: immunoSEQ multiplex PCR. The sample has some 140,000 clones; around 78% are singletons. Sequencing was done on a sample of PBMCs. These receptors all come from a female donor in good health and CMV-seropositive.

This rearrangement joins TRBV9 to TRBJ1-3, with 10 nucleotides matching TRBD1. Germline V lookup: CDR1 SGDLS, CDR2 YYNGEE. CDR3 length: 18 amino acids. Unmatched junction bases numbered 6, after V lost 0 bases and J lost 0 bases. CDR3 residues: CASSVGGTGANSGNTIYF. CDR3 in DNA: TGTGCCAGCAGCGTAGGGGGGACAGGGGCCAACTCTGGAAACACCATATATTTT. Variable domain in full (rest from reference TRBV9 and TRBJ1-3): DSGVTQTPKHLITATGQRVTLRCSPRSGDLSVYWYQQSLDQGLQFLIQYYNGEERAKGNILERFSAQQFPDLHSELNLSSLELGDSALYFCASSVGGTGANSGNTIYFGEGSWLTVV.

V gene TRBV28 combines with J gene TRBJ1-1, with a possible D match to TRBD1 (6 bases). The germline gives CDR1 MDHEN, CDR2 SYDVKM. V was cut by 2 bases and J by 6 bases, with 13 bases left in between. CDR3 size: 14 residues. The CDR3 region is CASSLLGARAEAFF. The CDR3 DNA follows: TGTGCCAGCAGTTTACTGGGGGCGCGCGCTGAAGCTTTCTTT.

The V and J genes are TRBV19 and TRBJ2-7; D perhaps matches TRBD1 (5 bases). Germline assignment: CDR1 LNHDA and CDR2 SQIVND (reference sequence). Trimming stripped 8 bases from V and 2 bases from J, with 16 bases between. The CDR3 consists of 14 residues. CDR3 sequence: CASSQGLTTYEQYF. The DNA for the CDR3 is TGTGCCAGTTCCCAGGGTTTAACGACCTACGAGCAGTACTTC.

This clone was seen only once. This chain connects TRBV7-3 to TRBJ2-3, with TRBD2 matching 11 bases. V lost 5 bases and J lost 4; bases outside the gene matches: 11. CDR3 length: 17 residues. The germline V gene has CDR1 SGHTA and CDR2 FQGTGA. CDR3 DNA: TGTGCCAGCAGCAGGATGATAGCGGGGGGGCATTCAGATACGCAGTATTTT. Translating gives CASSRMIAGGHSDTQYF. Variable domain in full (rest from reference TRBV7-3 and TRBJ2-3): GAGVSQTPSNKVTEKGKYVELRCDPISGHTALYWYRQSLGQGPEFLIYFQGTGAADDSGLPNDRFFAVRPEGSVSTLKIQRTERGDSAVYLCASSRMIAGGHSDTQYFGPGTRLTVL.

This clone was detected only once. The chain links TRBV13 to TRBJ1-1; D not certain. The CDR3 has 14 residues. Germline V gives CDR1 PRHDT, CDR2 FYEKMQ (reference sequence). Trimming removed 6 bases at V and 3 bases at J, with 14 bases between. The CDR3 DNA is TGTGCCAGCAGTCTAACACAGATGGACACTGAAGCTTTCTTT. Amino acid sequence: CASSLTQMDTEAFF.

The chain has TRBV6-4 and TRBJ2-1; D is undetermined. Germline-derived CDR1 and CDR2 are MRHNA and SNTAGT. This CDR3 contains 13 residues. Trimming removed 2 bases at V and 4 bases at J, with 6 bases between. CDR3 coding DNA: TGTGCCAGCAGTGACGAGCTGTACAATGAGCAGTTCTTC. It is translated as CASSDELYNEQFF.

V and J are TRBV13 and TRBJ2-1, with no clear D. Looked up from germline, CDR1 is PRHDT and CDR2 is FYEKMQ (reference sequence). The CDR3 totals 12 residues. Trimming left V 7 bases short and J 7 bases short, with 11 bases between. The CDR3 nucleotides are TGTGCCAGCACCGTATCCCGGAATGAGCAGTTCTTC. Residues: CASTVSRNEQFF.

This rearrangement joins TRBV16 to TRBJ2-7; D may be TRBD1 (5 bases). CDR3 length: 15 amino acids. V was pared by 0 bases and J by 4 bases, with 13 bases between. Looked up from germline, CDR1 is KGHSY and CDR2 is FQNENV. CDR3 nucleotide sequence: TGTGCCAGCAGCCAATCTCGCCAGGGCCAATACGAGCAGTACTTC. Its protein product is CASSQSRQGQYEQYF.

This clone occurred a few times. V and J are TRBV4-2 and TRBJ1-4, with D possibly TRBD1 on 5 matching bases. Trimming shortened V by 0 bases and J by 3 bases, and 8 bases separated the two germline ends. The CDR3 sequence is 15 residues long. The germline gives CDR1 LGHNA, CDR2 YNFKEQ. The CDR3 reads CASSQDDRANEKLFF. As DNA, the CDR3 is TGTGCCAGCAGCCAAGACGACAGAGCTAATGAAAAACTGTTTTTT.

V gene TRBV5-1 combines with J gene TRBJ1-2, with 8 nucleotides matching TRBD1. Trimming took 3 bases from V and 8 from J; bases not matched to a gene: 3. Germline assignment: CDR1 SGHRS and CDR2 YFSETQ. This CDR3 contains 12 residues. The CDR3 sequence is CASSSDRDGYTF. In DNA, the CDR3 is TGCGCCAGCAGCTCGGACAGGGACGGCTACACCTTC.

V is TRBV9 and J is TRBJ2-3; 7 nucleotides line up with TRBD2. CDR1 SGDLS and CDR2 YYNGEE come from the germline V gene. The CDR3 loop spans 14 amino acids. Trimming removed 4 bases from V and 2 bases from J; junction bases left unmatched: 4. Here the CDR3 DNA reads TGTGCCAGCAGCCCCCGGGACTACACAGATACGCAGTATTTT. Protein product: CASSPRDYTDTQYF.

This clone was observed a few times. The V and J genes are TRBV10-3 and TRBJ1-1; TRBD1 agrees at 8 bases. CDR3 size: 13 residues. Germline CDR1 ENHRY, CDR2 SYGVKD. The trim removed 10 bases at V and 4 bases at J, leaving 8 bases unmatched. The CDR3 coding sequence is TGTGCCACCGCAGGACAGGGAGGCACTGAAGCTTTCTTT. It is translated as CATAGQGGTEAFF.